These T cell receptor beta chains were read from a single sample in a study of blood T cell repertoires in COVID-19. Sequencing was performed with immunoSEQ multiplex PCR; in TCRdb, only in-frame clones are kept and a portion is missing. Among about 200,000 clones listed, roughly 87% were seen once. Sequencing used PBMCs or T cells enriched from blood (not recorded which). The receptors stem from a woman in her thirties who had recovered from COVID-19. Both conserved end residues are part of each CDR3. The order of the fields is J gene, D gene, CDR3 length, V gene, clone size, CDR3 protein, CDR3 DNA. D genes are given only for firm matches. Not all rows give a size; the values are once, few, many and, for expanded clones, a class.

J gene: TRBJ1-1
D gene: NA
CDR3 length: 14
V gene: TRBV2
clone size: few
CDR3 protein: CASSAQGLNTEAFF
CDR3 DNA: TGTGCCAGCAGTGCGCAGGGGTTGAACACTGAAGCTTTCTTT

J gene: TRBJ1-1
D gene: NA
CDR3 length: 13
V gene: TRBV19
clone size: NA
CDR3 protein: CASSIAQGREAFF
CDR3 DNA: TGTGCCAGTAGTATCGCACAGGGCCGTGAAGCTTTCTTT

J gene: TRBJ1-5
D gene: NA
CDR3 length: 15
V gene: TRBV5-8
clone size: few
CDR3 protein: CASSLTPSLSQPQHF
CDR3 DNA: TGTGCCAGCAGCCTGACACCCTCTCTCTCCCAGCCCCAGCATTTT

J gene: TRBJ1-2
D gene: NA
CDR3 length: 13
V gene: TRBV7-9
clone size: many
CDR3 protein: CASSPPREGGYTF
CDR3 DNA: TGTGCCAGCAGCCCTCCCCGGGAGGGAGGCTACACCTTC

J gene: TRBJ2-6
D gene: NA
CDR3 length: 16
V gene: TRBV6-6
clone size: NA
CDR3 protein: CASSPGSPSGANVLTF
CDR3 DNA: TGTGCCAGCAGTCCCGGGAGCCCGTCTGGGGCCAACGTCCTGACTTTC

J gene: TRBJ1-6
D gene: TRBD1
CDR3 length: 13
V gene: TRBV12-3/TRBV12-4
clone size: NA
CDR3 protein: CASKWDRDSPLHF
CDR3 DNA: TGTGCCAGCAAGTGGGACAGGGATTCACCCCTCCACTTT

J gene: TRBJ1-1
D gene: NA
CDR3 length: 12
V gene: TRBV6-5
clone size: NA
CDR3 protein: CASEGGDTEAFF
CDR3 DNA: TGTGCCAGCGAAGGCGGGGACACTGAAGCTTTCTTT

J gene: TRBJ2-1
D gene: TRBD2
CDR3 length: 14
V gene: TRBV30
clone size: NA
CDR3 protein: CAWRSSGRNNEQFF
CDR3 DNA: TGTGCCTGGAGATCTAGCGGGAGAAACAATGAGCAGTTCTTC

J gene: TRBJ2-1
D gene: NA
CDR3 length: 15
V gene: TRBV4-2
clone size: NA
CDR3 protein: CASSQESATYNEQFF
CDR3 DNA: TGTGCCAGCAGCCAAGAAAGCGCAACCTACAATGAGCAGTTCTTC

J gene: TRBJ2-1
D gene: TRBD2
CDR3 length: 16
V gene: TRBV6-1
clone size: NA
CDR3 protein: CASSEKAGGLYNEQFF
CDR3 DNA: TGTGCCAGCAGTGAAAAGGCGGGAGGGCTCTACAATGAGCAGTTCTTC

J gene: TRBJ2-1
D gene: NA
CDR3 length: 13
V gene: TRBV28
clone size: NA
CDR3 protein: CASSIRGLWEQFF
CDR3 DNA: TGTGCCAGCAGTATAAGGGGACTCTGGGAGCAGTTCTTC

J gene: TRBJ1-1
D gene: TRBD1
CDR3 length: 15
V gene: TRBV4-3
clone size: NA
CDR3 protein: CASSPRQGQWTEAFF
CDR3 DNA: TGCGCCAGCAGCCCCAGACAGGGCCAATGGACTGAAGCTTTCTTT

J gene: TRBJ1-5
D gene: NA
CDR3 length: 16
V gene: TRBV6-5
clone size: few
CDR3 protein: CASSYSRGSGNQPQHF
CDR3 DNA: TGTGCCAGCAGTTACTCAAGGGGCTCGGGCAATCAGCCCCAGCATTTT

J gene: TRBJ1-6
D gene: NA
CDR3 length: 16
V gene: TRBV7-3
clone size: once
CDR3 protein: CASSLTFRAGNSPLHF
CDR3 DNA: TGTGCCAGCAGCTTAACGTTCAGGGCCGGTAATTCACCCCTCCACTTT

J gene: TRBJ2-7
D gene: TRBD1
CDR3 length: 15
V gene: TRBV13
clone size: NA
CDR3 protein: CASSLKGQGAYEQYF
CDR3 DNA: TGTGCCAGCAGCTTAAAGGGACAGGGGGCCTACGAGCAGTACTTC

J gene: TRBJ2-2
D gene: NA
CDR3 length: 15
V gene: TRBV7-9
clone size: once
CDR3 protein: CASSFPGSETGELFF
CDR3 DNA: TGTGCCAGCAGCTTCCCCGGGAGCGAGACCGGGGAGCTGTTTTTT

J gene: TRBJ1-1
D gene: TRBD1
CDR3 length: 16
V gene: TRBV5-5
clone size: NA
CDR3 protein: CASSLVAGGMNTEAFF
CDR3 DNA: TGTGCCAGCAGCTTGGTAGCAGGGGGTATGAACACTGAAGCTTTCTTT

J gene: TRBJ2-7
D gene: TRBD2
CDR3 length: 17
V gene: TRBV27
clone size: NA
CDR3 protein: CASSLRTSGLSSYEQYF
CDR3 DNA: TGTGCCAGCAGTTTGCGGACTAGCGGGTTATCCTCCTACGAGCAGTACTTC

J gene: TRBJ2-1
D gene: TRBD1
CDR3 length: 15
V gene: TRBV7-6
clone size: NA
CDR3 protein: CASSPPGTEYNEQFF
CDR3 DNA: TGTGCCAGCAGCCCCCCAGGGACAGAGTACAATGAGCAGTTCTTC

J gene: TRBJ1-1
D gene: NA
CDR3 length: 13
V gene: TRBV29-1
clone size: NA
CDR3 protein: CSAHAQLNTEAFF
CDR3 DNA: TGCAGCGCCCACGCACAGCTGAACACTGAAGCTTTCTTT

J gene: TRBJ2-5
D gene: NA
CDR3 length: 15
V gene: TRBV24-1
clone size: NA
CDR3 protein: CATSDWTDRQETQYF
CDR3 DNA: TGTGCCACCAGTGATTGGACAGACCGACAAGAGACCCAGTACTTC

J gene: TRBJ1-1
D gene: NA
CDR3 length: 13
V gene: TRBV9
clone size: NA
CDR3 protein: CASSAQVNTEAFF
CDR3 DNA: TGTGCCAGCAGCGCTCAGGTGAACACTGAAGCTTTCTTT

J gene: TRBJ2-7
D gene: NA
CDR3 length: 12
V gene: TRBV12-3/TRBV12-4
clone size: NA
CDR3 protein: CASSLQSYEQYF
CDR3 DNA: TGTGCCAGCAGCCTACAGAGCTACGAGCAGTACTTC

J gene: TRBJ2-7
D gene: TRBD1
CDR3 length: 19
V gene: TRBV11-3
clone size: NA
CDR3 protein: CASSLAALLDRPNPNEQYF
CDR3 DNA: TGTGCCAGCAGCTTAGCGGCCCTATTGGACAGGCCAAACCCAAACGAGCAGTACTTC

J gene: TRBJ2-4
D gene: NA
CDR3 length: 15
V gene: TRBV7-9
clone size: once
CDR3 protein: CASSLHAGSQNIQYF
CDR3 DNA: TGTGCCAGCAGCTTACATGCGGGAAGCCAAAACATTCAGTACTTC

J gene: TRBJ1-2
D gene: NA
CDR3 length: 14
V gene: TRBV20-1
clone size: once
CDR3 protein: CSASITGLGYGYTF
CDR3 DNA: TGCAGTGCTAGTATCACAGGGTTGGGCTATGGCTACACCTTC

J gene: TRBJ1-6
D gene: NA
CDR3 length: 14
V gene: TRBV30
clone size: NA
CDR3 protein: CAWTLAGGNSPLHF
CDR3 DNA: TGTGCCTGGACCCTCGCAGGCGGGAATTCACCCCTCCACTTT

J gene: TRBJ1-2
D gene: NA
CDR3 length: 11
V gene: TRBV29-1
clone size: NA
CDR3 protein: CSVVVEDGYTF
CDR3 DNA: TGCAGCGTTGTCGTAGAGGATGGCTACACCTTC

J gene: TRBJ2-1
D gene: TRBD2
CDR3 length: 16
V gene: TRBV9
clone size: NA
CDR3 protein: CASSVTSGAAYNEQFF
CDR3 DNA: TGTGCCAGCAGCGTTACTAGCGGGGCAGCCTACAATGAGCAGTTCTTC

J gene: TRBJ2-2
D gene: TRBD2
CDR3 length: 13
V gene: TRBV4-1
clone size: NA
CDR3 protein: CASSLGLAGELFF
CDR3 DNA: TGCGCCAGCAGCCTCGGACTAGCTGGGGAGCTGTTTTTT

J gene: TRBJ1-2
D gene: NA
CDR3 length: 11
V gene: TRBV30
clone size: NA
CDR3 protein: CAWILGGGYTF
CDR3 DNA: TGTGCCTGGATTCTCGGGGGAGGCTACACCTTC

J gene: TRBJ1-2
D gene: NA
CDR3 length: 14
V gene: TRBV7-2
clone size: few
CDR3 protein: CASSLARNNYGYTF
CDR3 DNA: TGTGCCAGCAGCTTAGCGCGGAATAACTATGGCTACACCTTC

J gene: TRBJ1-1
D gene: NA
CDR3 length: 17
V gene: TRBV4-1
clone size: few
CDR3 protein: CASSQSPGLPMNTEAFF
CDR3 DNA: TGCGCCAGCAGCCAGTCCCCGGGTCTTCCCATGAACACTGAAGCTTTCTTT

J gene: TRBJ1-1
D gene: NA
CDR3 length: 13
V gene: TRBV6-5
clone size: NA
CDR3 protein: CASSRRGGTEAFF
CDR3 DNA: TGTGCCAGCAGTCGCCGGGGTGGGACTGAAGCTTTCTTT

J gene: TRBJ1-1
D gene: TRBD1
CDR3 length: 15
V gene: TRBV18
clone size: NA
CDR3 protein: CASSRKDRRNTEAFF
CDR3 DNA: TGTGCCAGCTCACGGAAGGACAGGAGGAACACTGAAGCTTTCTTT

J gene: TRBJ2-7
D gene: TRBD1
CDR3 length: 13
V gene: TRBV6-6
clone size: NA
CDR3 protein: CARTTGVFYEQYF
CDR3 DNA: TGTGCCAGGACGACAGGGGTCTTCTACGAGCAGTACTTC

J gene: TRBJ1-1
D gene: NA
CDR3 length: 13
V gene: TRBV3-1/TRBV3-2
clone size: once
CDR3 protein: CASSQQGYTEAFF
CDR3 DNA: TGTGCCAGCAGCCAACAGGGGTACACTGAAGCTTTCTTT

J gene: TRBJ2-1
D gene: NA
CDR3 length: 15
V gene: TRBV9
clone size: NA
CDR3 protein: CASSVAGVTYNEQFF
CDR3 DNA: TGTGCCAGCAGCGTAGCGGGAGTGACCTACAATGAGCAGTTCTTC

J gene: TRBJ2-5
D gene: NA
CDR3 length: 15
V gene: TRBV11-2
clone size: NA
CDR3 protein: CASSLDGQGGETQYF
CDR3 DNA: TGTGCCAGCAGCTTAGATGGACAGGGAGGGGAGACCCAGTACTTC

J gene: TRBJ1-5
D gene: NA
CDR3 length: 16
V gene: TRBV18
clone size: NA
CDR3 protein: CASSPYPPHSNQPQHF
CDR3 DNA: TGTGCCAGCTCACCATATCCCCCACATAGCAATCAGCCCCAGCATTTT

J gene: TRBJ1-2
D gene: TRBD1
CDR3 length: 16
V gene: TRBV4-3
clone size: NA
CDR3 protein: CASSQFLGGSRVGYTF
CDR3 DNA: TGCGCCAGCAGCCAATTTCTAGGGGGCAGTAGGGTTGGCTACACCTTC

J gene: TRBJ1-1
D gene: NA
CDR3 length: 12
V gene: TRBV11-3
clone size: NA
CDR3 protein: CASSTRSGEAFF
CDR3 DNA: TGTGCCAGCAGCACTCGGAGCGGTGAAGCTTTCTTT

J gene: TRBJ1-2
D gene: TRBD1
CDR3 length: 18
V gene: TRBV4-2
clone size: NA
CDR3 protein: CASSQGQTGQGASYGYTF
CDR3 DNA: TGTGCCAGCAGCCAAGGACAGACGGGACAGGGGGCAAGCTATGGCTACACCTTC

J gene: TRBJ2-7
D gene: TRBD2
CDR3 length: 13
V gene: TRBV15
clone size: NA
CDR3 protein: CATGTSGPYEQYF
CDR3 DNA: TGTGCCACCGGGACTAGCGGGCCCTACGAGCAGTACTTC

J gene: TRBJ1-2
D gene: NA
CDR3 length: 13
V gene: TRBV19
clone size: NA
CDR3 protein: CASSIARRDGYTF
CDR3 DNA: TGTGCCAGTAGTATCGCCCGACGGGATGGCTACACCTTC